This is a list of T cell receptor beta chains from one sample in a study of shared clonotypes between healthy human individuals. Assay: immunoSEQ multiplex PCR; the TCRdb copy retains only in-frame clones and omits some. The sample lists some 600,000 clones, around 96% seen once, with roughly 0.1% in the top ten. The specimen was naive CD8+ T cells sorted from blood. The receptor set was obtained from a woman aged 25 to 39 in good health. The CDR3 runs from the conserved cysteine through the conserved F or W. Fields, in order: clone size, D gene, J gene, V gene, CDR3 protein, CDR3 DNA. D genes are given only for firm matches. Size is omitted from some rows. Given values are once, few, many or a class for expanded clones.

size: .; D: .; J: TRBJ2-4; V: TRBV13; CDR3: CASSYRDGKNIQYF; DNA: TGTGCCAGCAGCTACCGGGACGGGAAAAACATTCAGTACTTC
size: .; D: .; J: TRBJ2-3; V: TRBV9; CDR3: CASSATSTDTQYF; DNA: TGTGCCAGCAGCGCAACTAGCACAGATACGCAGTATTTT
size: .; D: TRBD1; J: TRBJ2-1; V: TRBV5-8; CDR3: CASSLQGQDYNEQFF; DNA: TGTGCCAGCAGCTTGCAGGGACAGGACTACAATGAGCAGTTCTTC
size: .; D: .; J: TRBJ1-1; V: TRBV2; CDR3: CASSTARGELNTEAFF; DNA: TGTGCCAGCAGTACCGCCAGGGGAGAGCTGAACACTGAAGCTTTCTTT
size: .; D: TRBD1; J: TRBJ2-7; V: TRBV28; CDR3: CASSPTGTGYEQYF; DNA: TGTGCCAGCAGCCCTACCGGGACAGGCTACGAGCAGTACTTC
size: .; D: .; J: TRBJ1-5; V: TRBV6-5; CDR3: CASGGSVNQPQHF; DNA: TGTGCCAGCGGAGGGTCAGTCAATCAGCCCCAGCATTTT
size: .; D: .; J: TRBJ2-7; V: TRBV5-1; CDR3: CASSSDSSEQYF; DNA: TGCGCCAGCAGCTCAGACTCTAGCGAGCAGTACTTC
size: .; D: .; J: TRBJ2-3; V: TRBV7-2; CDR3: CASSSPIGTQYF; DNA: TGTGCCAGCAGCTCGCCAATCGGAACGCAGTATTTT
size: .; D: TRBD1; J: TRBJ2-7; V: TRBV23-1; CDR3: CASSQSGTDPYEQYF; DNA: TGCGCCAGCAGTCAATCTGGGACAGACCCCTACGAGCAGTACTTC
size: .; D: TRBD2; J: TRBJ2-7; V: TRBV9; CDR3: CASSVAPSGSSYEQYF; DNA: TGTGCCAGCAGCGTAGCCCCTAGCGGCAGCTCCTACGAGCAGTACTTC
size: .; D: .; J: TRBJ2-4; V: TRBV27; CDR3: CASSLIGAKNIQYF; DNA: TGTGCCAGCAGTTTAATCGGAGCCAAAAACATTCAGTACTTC
size: few; D: TRBD2; J: TRBJ2-7; V: TRBV25-1; CDR3: CASSGGWATRDYEQYF; DNA: TGTGCCAGCAGCGGGGGGTGGGCGACGCGGGACTACGAGCAGTACTTC
size: .; D: .; J: TRBJ2-2; V: TRBV28; CDR3: CASSPMAQTGELFF; DNA: TGTGCCAGCAGTCCCATGGCCCAAACCGGGGAGCTGTTTTTT
size: .; D: TRBD2; J: TRBJ2-7; V: TRBV27; CDR3: CASSISGSTYEQYF; DNA: TGTGCCAGCTCTATTAGCGGGAGTACCTACGAGCAGTACTTC
size: .; D: .; J: TRBJ1-1; V: TRBV5-4; CDR3: CASSFKGGATNTEAFF; DNA: TGTGCCAGCAGCTTTAAGGGGGGGGCAACTAACACTGAAGCTTTCTTT
size: .; D: .; J: TRBJ1-1; V: TRBV5-1; CDR3: CASSPGAGVDTEAFF; DNA: TGCGCCAGCAGCCCCGGGGCAGGGGTTGACACTGAAGCTTTCTTT
size: .; D: .; J: TRBJ2-7; V: TRBV5-4; CDR3: CASSPGTPYEQYF; DNA: TGTGCCAGCAGCCCCGGGACGCCCTACGAGCAGTACTTC
size: few; D: .; J: TRBJ2-7; V: TRBV4-1; CDR3: CASSQLWSSYEQYF; DNA: TGCGCCAGCAGCCAACTGTGGAGCTCCTACGAGCAGTACTTC
size: .; D: TRBD2; J: TRBJ2-7; V: TRBV10-3; CDR3: CAISDLAGGDEQYF; DNA: TGTGCCATCAGTGATCTAGCGGGAGGAGACGAGCAGTACTTC
size: .; D: .; J: TRBJ2-7; V: TRBV29-1; CDR3: CSVENTLYEQYF; DNA: TGCAGCGTTGAAAACACCTTATACGAGCAGTACTTC
size: .; D: .; J: TRBJ2-3; V: TRBV2; CDR3: CASGEVTDTQYF; DNA: TGTGCCAGCGGGGAAGTCACAGATACGCAGTATTTT
size: once; D: .; J: TRBJ2-7; V: TRBV13; CDR3: CASSSREGNYEQYF; DNA: TGTGCCAGCAGCTCGAGAGAGGGTAACTACGAGCAGTACTTC
size: .; D: .; J: TRBJ2-5; V: TRBV2; CDR3: CASSEALQETQYF; DNA: TGTGCCAGCAGTGAAGCGCTACAAGAGACCCAGTACTTC
size: .; D: .; J: TRBJ2-7; V: TRBV2; CDR3: CASQGGHEQYF; DNA: TGTGCCAGCCAGGGTGGGCACGAGCAGTACTTC
size: .; D: .; J: TRBJ1-2; V: TRBV25-1; CDR3: CASSTEGGIYGYTF; DNA: TGTGCCAGCAGTACCGAGGGGGGGATCTATGGCTACACCTTC
size: once; D: .; J: TRBJ1-4; V: TRBV14; CDR3: CASSRLGEGEKLFF; DNA: TGTGCCAGCAGCAGGCTGGGGGAGGGAGAAAAACTGTTTTTT